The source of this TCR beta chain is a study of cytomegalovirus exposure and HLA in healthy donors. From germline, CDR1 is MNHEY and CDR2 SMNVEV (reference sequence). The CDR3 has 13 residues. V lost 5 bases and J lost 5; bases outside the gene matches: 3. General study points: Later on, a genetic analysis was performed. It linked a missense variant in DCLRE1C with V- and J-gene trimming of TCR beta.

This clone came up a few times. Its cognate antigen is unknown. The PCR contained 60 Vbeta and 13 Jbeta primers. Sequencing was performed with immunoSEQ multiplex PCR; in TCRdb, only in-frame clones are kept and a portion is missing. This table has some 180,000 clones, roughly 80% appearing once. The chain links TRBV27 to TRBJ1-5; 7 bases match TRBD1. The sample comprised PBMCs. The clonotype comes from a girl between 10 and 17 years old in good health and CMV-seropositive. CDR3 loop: CASSTTGDQPQHF. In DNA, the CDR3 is TGTGCCAGCAGTACTACAGGGGATCAGCCCCAGCATTTT.